These 7 T cell receptor beta chains share one sample of origin, sequenced in a study of tumor-infiltrating lymphocytes in primary liver carcinoma. Extraction of RNA together with DNA used 20-30 mg of unsorted bulk tissue. Researchers generated TCR beta cDNA from approximately 520 ng of total RNA, relying on a constant-region primer. Libraries of TCR beta came from three nested multiplex PCR rounds with slightly modified ARM-PCR. Both of the initial two PCR rounds ran for 10 cycles and employed TRBV1-TRBV30 forward primers alongside a C-beta reverse primer. TCRdb called the multiplex PCR reads again in MiXCR, with one record for every CDR3 protein. Among about 50,000 distinct CDR3 sequences, around 77% were seen once, and the ten largest hold approximately 24%. The source material was liver tumor tissue from sampling region 5. The sample's subset: tumor region T5, tumor centre. The receptors derive from a man between 40 and 49 years old with primary liver carcinoma and hepatitis B virus infection.

The chain is built from TRBV6-4 and TRBJ2-3; TRBD2 matches 8 bases. In germline, CDR1 is MRHNA, CDR2 SNTAGT. CDR3 length: 16 residues. V trimming: 1 base; J trimming: 3 bases; junction bases outside the gene matches: 6. The CDR3 DNA follows: TGTGCCAGCAGTGACTTACAGAGCGGGAGTACAGATACGCAGTATTTT. It specifies CASSDLQSGSTDTQYF.

This clonotype was seen many times. The chain has TRBV2 and TRBJ2-1; the D gene is possibly TRBD2 (5 bases). Germline CDR1 SNHLY, CDR2 FYNNEI. The V end lost 8 bases, the J end lost 4 bases, and 12 bases lay between the germline ends. The CDR3 contains 13 residues. CDR3 DNA: TGTGCCAGCGGGGAGATGGGGTACAATGAGCAGTTCTTC. It specifies CASGEMGYNEQFF.

This clonotype came up many times. The rearrangement joins TRBV5-1 to TRBJ1-1, with D possibly being TRBD1 (5 bases). Looked up from germline, CDR1 is SGHRS and CDR2 is YFSETQ. V dropped 1 base and J dropped 0 bases, with 10 bases sitting between them. The CDR3 spans 15 residues. CDR3: CASSLRQGLNTEAFF. CDR3 DNA: TGCGCCAGCAGCTTGAGGCAGGGCTTGAACACTGAAGCTTTCTTT. The complete variable domain, with remaining parts taken from reference TRBV5-1 and TRBJ1-1, reads KAGVTQTPRYLIKTRGQQVTLSCSPISGHRSVSWYQQTPGQGLQFLFEYFSETQRNKGNFPGRFSGRQFSNSRSEMNVSTLELGDSALYLCASSLRQGLNTEAFFGQGTRLTVV.

V usage is TRBV28 and J usage is TRBJ2-6; D possibly corresponds to TRBD2 (5 bases). The V gene lost 11 bases and the J gene lost 2 bases, with 13 bases spanning the gap. CDR3 length equals 14 residues. Per the germline V gene, CDR1 is MDHEN and CDR2 is SYDVKM. DNA of the CDR3: TGTGCCGTCGAGGGATTTACTGGGGCCAACGTCCTGACTTTC. This gives the protein CAVEGFTGANVLTF.

Details on this clonotype: In this CDR3 the conserved last residue, phenylalanine or tryptophan, is missing, so a read error is likely. CDR3 DNA sequence: TGTGCCAGCACCCTCACTGGACTAGTGGGAGAGACCCAGTACCTC. This codes for CASTLTGLVGETQYL. The V and J genes are TRBV11-1 and TRBJ2-5; the match to TRBD2 covers 7 bases. This CDR3 is 15 amino acids long. The V gene's germline CDR1 is SGHAT and CDR2 FQDESV (reference sequence). V was clipped by 7 bases and J by 4 bases; unmatched bases: 12.

There are many counts of this clonotype. The chain has TRBV6-6 and TRBJ1-5, with unresolved D. This CDR3 spans 13 amino acids. V lost 8 bases and J lost 6, with 14 bases in between. In germline, CDR1 is MNHNY, CDR2 SVGAGI (reference sequence). The CDR3 DNA reads TGTGCCAGCTATGGTCCCCCAAGTCAGCCCCAGCATTTT. It encodes CASYGPPSQPQHF.

Note on this clonotype: A much larger clone sits a single nucleotide away, making a read error possible. The chain combines TRBV24-1 with TRBJ2-5; a weak D match, TRBD1 (5 bases). CDR1 is KGHDR and CDR2 is SFDVKD in the germline V gene. V was pared by 7 bases and J by 5 bases, with 16 bases between. The CDR3 spans 14 residues. CDR3 protein: CATRAAGMEETQYF. The CDR3 DNA sequence: TGTGCCACCAGGGCCGCAGGGATGGAGGAGACCCAGTACTTC.